This T cell receptor (beta chain) stems from a study of OX40 agonist ivuxolimab in advanced cancers. Turning to the study itself: Dose-escalation cases comprised hepatocellular carcinoma, melanoma, renal cell or head and neck cancer. Allowance was made for prior anti-PD-1, anti-PD-L1 or anti-CTLA-4 therapy, and around 41% had some.

The CDR3 is 14 amino acids. Germline CDR1 and CDR2: SGHTA and FQGNSA. The V and J ends lost 2 bases and 1 base respectively, with 8 bases between them. Findings of the study overall: CD4+ T cells averaged fewer expanded clones than CD8+ T cells.

Comment on this clone: Its matching antigen is unknown.

Using immunoSEQ multiplex PCR, the repertoire was profiled, and TCRdb retains in-frame clones only, with some absent. The table lists about 48,000 clones, about four fifths of them singletons. The rearrangement uses TRBV7-2 and TRBJ1-1; D is unclear. Sequences were derived from CD4+ or CD8+ T cells sorted from blood, sampled in a trial of the OX40 agonist ivuxolimab. This clonotype was obtained from an adult with an advanced solid tumor such as melanoma, head and neck, liver or kidney cancer. In DNA form, the CDR3 reads TGTGCCAGCAGCTTACGCACTGGGAACACTGAAGCTTTCTTT. It specifies CASSLRTGNTEAFF.